This passage covers 28 T cell receptor beta chains from one sample sequenced in a study of T cells generated in artificial thymic organoids. Organoids aggregated human HSPCs with DLL1-transduced murine MS5 stromal cells. FACS-sorted CD34+CD3- hematopoietic stem and progenitor cells, with residual T cells removed, seeded the organoids. Their antigens are not known. Semi-nested PCR with reverse primers in the TRAC or TRBC constant regions amplified each chain separately. TCRdb processed the 5' RACE reads anew with MiXCR; each CDR3 protein has one entry. The profile covers 8,200 or so distinct CDR3 sequences, with roughly a quarter appearing a single time and roughly 3% taken by the ten largest. Sequenced sample: naive CD8+ T cells grown in artificial thymic organoids from cord blood stem and progenitor cells. Regarding subset: CD3+TCRalphabeta+CD8SP T cells; for blood, CD45RO-CCR7+ naive CD8+ T cells. These receptors all stem from a human donor who gave cord blood stem cells for thymic organoid culture, a cardiac surgery patient who gave postnatal thymus, or a blood donor (not recorded which).

In its sample, this clonotype is medium-sized. This sequence joins TRBV4-1 and TRBJ2-2, with TRBD2 identical over 9 bases. This CDR3 region has 15 residues. Germline V gives CDR1 MGHRA, CDR2 YSYEKL. V lost 4 bases and J lost 1; bases outside the gene matches: 1. The CDR3 protein is CASSRGGVNTGELFF. CDR3 nucleotides: TGCGCCAGCAGCCGCGGGGGGGTGAACACCGGGGAGCTGTTTTTT.

This clonotype turned up a few times. This sequence joins TRBV27 and TRBJ1-5; D not certain. The germline CDR1 and CDR2 sequences are MNHEY and SMNVEV (reference sequence). With 5 bases removed from V and 4 bases from J, the gap between germline ends came to 6 bases. This CDR3 contains 12 residues. The CDR3, as DNA: TGTGCCAGCAGTAGCGGTAATCAGCCCCAGCATTTT. Translation: CASSSGNQPQHF.

This clonotype occurred a few times. This chain uses TRBV18 with TRBJ2-1, with D perhaps TRBD2 (6 bases). CDR1 is KGHSH, CDR2 LQKENI, per germline. The ends were cut back, 2 bases at V and 8 bases at J, with 7 bases in the middle. The CDR3 length is 12 residues. Here the CDR3 DNA reads TGTGCCAGCTCACCAAGGAGGGATGAGCAGTTCTTC. Encoded protein: CASSPRRDEQFF.

This chain joins TRBV12-3 or TRBV12-4 and TRBJ2-3; D is uncertain. The CDR3 length is 15 residues. Deletions cut 2 bases from V and 1 base from J, with 10 bases between. CDR3 protein: CASSLSPDCTDTQYF. In nucleotides, the CDR3 is TGTGCCAGCAGTTTATCCCCCGACTGCACAGATACGCAGTATTTT.

This sequence joins TRBV4-1 and TRBJ2-7; TRBD1 agrees at 8 bases. V was clipped by 0 bases and J by 3 bases; unmatched bases: 7. CDR3 length: 16 residues. Germline lookup yields CDR1 MGHRA and CDR2 YSYEKL. The CDR3 nucleotides are TGCGCCAGCAGCCAAGATATAGGGACAGGAGGCTACGAGCAGTACTTC. This gives the protein CASSQDIGTGGYEQYF.

The chain has TRBV12-5 and TRBJ1-2; D may be TRBD1 (5 bases). The ends were cut back, 3 bases at V and 1 base at J, with 9 bases in the middle. The germline CDR1 and CDR2 sequences are LGHNT and FRNRAP. This CDR3 comprises 14 residues. The CDR3 coding sequence is TGTGCTAGTGGTTTCAAGGGGTTTAACTATGGCTACACCTTC. This gives the protein CASGFKGFNYGYTF.

Comments on this clonotype: This may be a read error: a much more frequent sequence differs by one nucleotide. The V gene is TRBV7-8, the J gene TRBJ2-3; D is ambiguous. This CDR3 contains 14 residues. V lost 1 base and J lost 10, with 15 bases in between. In germline, CDR1 is SGHVS, CDR2 FQNEAQ. Here the CDR3 DNA reads TGTGCCAGCAGCTTAGGAATAACGGCGGATGCGCAGTATTTT. Its translation: CASSLGITADAQYF.

Within the sample, this clonotype is medium-sized. V gene TRBV7-9 combines with J gene TRBJ2-5; D perhaps matches TRBD2 (6 bases). Trimming shortened V by 5 bases and J by 5 bases, and 15 bases separated the two germline ends. CDR1 and CDR2 (germline): SEHNR, FQNEAQ (reference sequence). The CDR3 is 14 amino acids. CDR3 region: CASSPRRRGETQYF. The CDR3 DNA reads TGTGCCAGCAGCCCCCGCCGGAGGGGCGAGACCCAGTACTTC.

This clonotype is medium-sized in the sample. The V and J genes are TRBV12-3 or TRBV12-4 and TRBJ2-6; the D is unclear. V dropped 5 bases and J dropped 0 bases, with 29 bases sitting between them. The CDR3 covers 22 residues. The CDR3 DNA follows: TGTGCCAGCAGTCAACCATTCCCCCGGTGGGGATGCGTCCTCTCTGGGGCCAACGTCCTGACTTTC. Translating it yields CASSQPFPRWGCVLSGANVLTF.

This clonotype was found a few times. The V gene is TRBV24-1, the J gene TRBJ2-2; 12 nucleotides agree with TRBD1. V trimming: 3 bases; J trimming: 7 bases; junction bases outside the gene matches: 11. The germline V gene has CDR1 KGHDR and CDR2 SFDVKD. The CDR3 is 18 residues long. In DNA, the CDR3 is TGTGCCACCAGTGATCCTAAAGGGACAGGGGGCTGGAGCGGGGAGCTGTTTTTT. Amino acids: CATSDPKGTGGWSGELFF.

The sample holds a few counts of this clonotype. The chain carries TRBV3-1 and TRBJ1-6; the match to TRBD1 covers 9 bases. The CDR3 totals 18 residues. CDR1 is LGHDT, CDR2 YNNKEL, per germline (reference sequence). The junction had 4 bases not matched to a gene; V was cut back by 0 bases and J by 1 base. The CDR3 sequence: CASSQEGTGSSYNSPLHF. For the CDR3, the DNA is TGTGCCAGCAGCCAAGAAGGGACAGGGAGTTCCTATAATTCACCCCTCCACTTT.

By proportion, this clonotype is medium-sized. The chain is built from TRBV18 and TRBJ1-4; D is undetermined. CDR3 length: 15 residues. Germline CDR1 and CDR2: KGHSH and LQKENI. Trimming left V 2 bases short and J 6 bases short, with 13 bases between. CDR3 sequence: CASSPAREVHEKLFF. CDR3 in DNA: TGTGCCAGCTCACCAGCGCGGGAAGTCCATGAAAAACTGTTTTTT.

The rearrangement uses TRBV6-6 and TRBJ1-4; 7 bases line up with TRBD1. Germline V gene data show CDR1 as MNHNY and CDR2 as SVGAGI (reference sequence). The ends lost 6 bases at V and 10 bases at J; junction bases unmatched: 11. This CDR3 is 14 amino acids long. The CDR3 DNA reads as TGTGCCAGCAGGCACAGGGGAAAGCTGGGAAAACTGTTTTTT. This codes for CASRHRGKLGKLFF.

This clonotype is termed medium-sized. The chain recombines TRBV12-3 or TRBV12-4 with TRBJ2-1, with D perhaps matching TRBD1 (5 bases). Trimming took off 6 bases at V and 7 bases at J, with 19 bases between the two ends. This CDR3 contains 15 residues. CDR3 in amino acids: CASSRDWWGLNEQFF. The CDR3 DNA follows: TGTGCCAGCAGCCGTGACTGGTGGGGCCTGAATGAGCAGTTCTTC.

By its share, this clonotype is medium-sized. J is TRBJ2-7 and V is TRBV12-3 or TRBV12-4; a weak D match, TRBD1 (5 bases). The CDR3 consists of 13 residues. V was pared by 2 bases and J by 7 bases, with 12 bases between. CDR3 DNA sequence: TGTGCCAGCAGTTTAAAAGGGGCGGAAGAGCAGTACTTC. Protein: CASSLKGAEEQYF.

The chain has TRBV7-9 and TRBJ1-1, with TRBD1 as a possible D gene (6 bases). CDR3 length equals 16 residues. Germline CDR1 is SEHNR and CDR2 is FQNEAQ (reference sequence). V lost 1 base and J 3 bases, leaving 15 bases between the germline ends. CDR3 sequence: CASSLGGAASYTEAFF. CDR3 DNA: TGTGCCAGCAGCTTAGGGGGGGCGGCATCCTACACTGAAGCTTTCTTT.

The chain recombines TRBV7-2 with TRBJ2-2; D remains unclear. The CDR3 spans 16 residues. The V end was cut by 0 bases, the J end by 1 base, with 9 bases between. The V gene's germline CDR1 is SGHTA and CDR2 FQGNSA. CDR3 amino acids: CASSLAAILNTGELFF. For the CDR3, the DNA is TGTGCCAGCAGCTTAGCGGCCATTCTGAACACCGGGGAGCTGTTTTTT.

This clonotype rates as medium-sized. The V call is TRBV7-9, the J call TRBJ2-2; 12 nucleotides align to TRBD2. CDR3 length equals 16 residues. The V gene end was trimmed by 8 bases and the J gene end by 7 bases; junction bases not matched to a gene: 11. Germline V gives CDR1 SEHNR, CDR2 FQNEAQ (reference sequence). CDR3 protein: CASGLAGCRKGGELFF. The CDR3 DNA reads TGTGCCAGCGGACTAGCGGGGTGTCGGAAAGGCGGGGAGCTGTTTTTT.

By share, this clonotype ranks as medium-sized. V gene TRBV7-2 combines with J gene TRBJ2-7, with 11 bases that match TRBD2. Trimming at V came to 5 bases and at J to 2 bases, leaving 2 bases not matched to a gene. Germline V gene sequence: CDR1 SGHTA, CDR2 FQGNSA. There are 14 residues in the CDR3. CDR3 sequence: CASSQTSGAYEQYF. The DNA of the CDR3 is TGTGCCAGCAGCCAGACTAGCGGGGCCTACGAGCAGTACTTC.

This clonotype has a single count. CDR3 DNA: TGTGCCAGCAGTTTATTGGGACCTCTCCGGAATGAAAAACTGTTTTTT. It translates to CASSLLGPLRNEKLFF. The rearrangement links TRBV27 to TRBJ1-4; D may be TRBD1 (5 bases). The length of the CDR3 is 16 residues. The V gene's germline CDR1 is MNHEY and CDR2 SMNVEV (reference sequence). Trimming left V 1 base short and J 5 bases short, with 14 bases between.

By share of the sample, this clonotype is medium-sized. CDR3 residues: CASSLAGGPPDTQYF. In nucleotides, the CDR3 is TGTGCCAGCAGTTTAGCGGGGGGGCCCCCAGATACGCAGTATTTT. V and J are TRBV12-3 or TRBV12-4 and TRBJ2-3; possible D gene TRBD2, 7 bases. The CDR3 is made up of 15 amino acids. With 0 bases removed from V and 4 bases from J, the gap between germline ends came to 11 bases.

This clonotype appeared a few times. This sequence joins TRBV6-6 and TRBJ2-7; perhaps TRBD2 as D (6 bases). The V end lost 1 base, the J end lost 9 bases, and 22 bases lay between the germline ends. The germline V gene has CDR1 MNHNY and CDR2 SVGAGI (reference sequence). There are 16 residues in the CDR3. DNA of the CDR3: TGTGCCAGCAGTTACTTTCCACTAGGTGCGGGGCGGGGGCAGTACTTC. Translation gives CASSYFPLGAGRGQYF.

Comment on this clonotype: It is unclear where the CDR3 begins or ends on the DNA, so no DNA is shown, and the CDR3 is as TCRdb lists it. The J gene is TRBJ1-2, the V gene TRBV28; the DNA was not used to check the table's D call, TRBD1. Germline V lookup: CDR1 MDHEN, CDR2 SYDVKM. The CDR3 length equals 18 residues, ends included. The CDR3 loop is CVCSARRRDRGHVYGYTF.

This clonotype is labeled medium-sized. This sequence joins TRBV27 and TRBJ2-7; 8 nucleotides line up with TRBD1. CDR3 length: 14 amino acids. Trimming at V came to 4 bases and at J to 3 bases, leaving 5 bases not matched to a gene. The germline CDR1 and CDR2 sequences are MNHEY and SMNVEV (reference sequence). CDR3 DNA sequence: TGTGCCAGCAGTTATGGAACAGGGGGCTACGAGCAGTACTTC. This encodes CASSYGTGGYEQYF.

Concerning this clonotype itself: The junction shows a germline mismatch at one end, possibly a read error. The chain joins TRBV5-8 to TRBJ2-5, with a possible D match to TRBD2 (5 bases). The germline V gene has CDR1 SGHTS and CDR2 YDEGEE. The CDR3 is made up of 18 amino acids. In DNA form, the CDR3 reads TGTGCCAGCAGCTTGGTGGCCCTGAGGGTTTGGCTCCAAGGGACCCAGTACTTC. Amino acids: CASSLVALRVWLQGTQYF.

V is TRBV6-2 or TRBV6-3 and J is TRBJ2-3; D gene unclear. Trimming removed 6 bases at V and 1 base at J, with 14 bases between. This CDR3 has 15 amino acids. Germline V CDR1 and CDR2: MNHEY, SVGEGT. This CDR3 reads CASRWGFDCTDTQYF. The CDR3 nucleotides are TGTGCCAGCAGGTGGGGTTTCGATTGCACAGATACGCAGTATTTT.

The gene calls are TRBV6-2 or TRBV6-3 and TRBJ1-1; D is unresolved. The CDR3 covers 8 residues. CDR1 MNHEY and CDR2 SVGEGT come from the germline V gene. Trimming pared 11 bases from V and 11 bases from J, leaving 9 bases between. The chain's CDR3 is CAGLGAFF. The CDR3 DNA follows: TGTGCCGGGCTCGGGGCTTTCTTT.

Of note for this clonotype: This may be a read error: a much more frequent sequence differs by one nucleotide. Lacking the conserved final phenylalanine or tryptophan, this CDR3 likely reflects a read error. V gene TRBV27 combines with J gene TRBJ1-1, with unresolved D. In germline, CDR1 is MNHEY, CDR2 SMNVEV (reference sequence). The CDR3 spans 13 residues. V lost 8 bases and J lost 0, with 10 bases in between. The CDR3 sequence: CASRGRLNTEAFL. CDR3 nucleotides: TGTGCCAGCCGTGGTAGGTTGAACACTGAAGCTTTCTTA.